The subject of this entry is one T cell receptor beta chain. Peripheral blood CD8+ and CD4+ T cells were profiled by TCR beta sequencing. The data are from a study of CD8 T cells in Susac syndrome. Random hexamers were used to reverse transcribe the RNA input (roughly 0.5 to 1 ug). TCRdb independently ran MiXCR on the immunoSEQ multiplex PCR reads; one entry per CDR3 protein. The repertoire holds 150,000 to 200,000 distinct CDR3 sequences, with approximately 93% as singletons. Germline assignment: CDR1 WNHNN and CDR2 SYGVQD (reference sequence). The CDR3 covers 16 residues. Trimming left V 6 bases short and J 5 bases short, with 22 bases between.

Sequences were obtained from CD4+ T cells from PBMCs. The origin of this receptor is a human donor with multiple sclerosis. The rearrangement joins TRBV10-1 to TRBJ2-5, with D perhaps TRBD1 (6 bases). Here the CDR3 DNA reads TGCGCCAGCAGCAAATCCGGGACATTCGGAATGGAGACCCAGTACTTC. It specifies CASSKSGTFGMETQYF.